The 19 T cell receptor beta chains below come from one sample, sequenced in a study of cytomegalovirus exposure and HLA in healthy donors (dated by TCRdb to the late 2010s). Library preparation employed the immunoSEQ multiplex PCR assay. TCRdb carries this immuneACCESS record with in-frame sequences only. Its versions omit some clonotypes, under half of them owing to an unresolved V gene in the studies checked, with the rest unexplained. In this sample the table shows about 360,000 clones, 86% of which occur a single time. The ten largest clones represent about 0.8% of the sample. Sequenced input: PBMCs. These receptors were obtained from a woman aged 18-30 years in good health and CMV-seronegative.

This clone was observed a few times. The chain joins TRBV7-9 to TRBJ2-2, with D uncertain. The CDR3 sequence is 12 residues long. Deletions cut 2 bases from V and 6 bases from J, with 4 bases between. Germline V CDR1 and CDR2: SEHNR, FQNEAQ (reference sequence). The CDR3 region is CASSLTAGELFF. As DNA, the CDR3 is TGTGCCAGCAGCTTAACAGCCGGGGAGCTGTTTTTT.

This sequence joins TRBV6-5 and TRBJ1-2; TRBD1 matches at 9 bases. Germline values: CDR1 MNHEY, CDR2 SVGAGI. The CDR3 is 15 residues long. V was pared by 6 bases and J by 4 bases, with 9 bases of the junction left unmatched. This CDR3 is CASSPDGTGTYGYTF. The CDR3 DNA reads TGTGCCAGCAGCCCCGATGGGACAGGGACCTATGGCTACACCTTC.

In this sample, this clone turned up a few times. The sample contains more than one DNA sequence encoding this CDR3. This chain connects TRBV2 to TRBJ1-2; D is undetermined. This CDR3 spans 13 amino acids. In germline, CDR1 is SNHLY, CDR2 FYNNEI. Trimming removed 3 bases from V and 2 bases from J, with 7 bases in between. CDR3: CASSEGPNYGYTF. DNA of the CDR3: TGTGCCAGCAGTGAGGGCCCGAACTATGGCTACACCTTC.

A remark on this clone: Within the sample, other DNA sequences also encode this same CDR3. J is TRBJ2-7 and V is TRBV27, with a tentative D call TRBD1 (5 bases). Looked up from germline, CDR1 is MNHEY and CDR2 is SMNVEV (reference sequence). V shed 0 bases and J shed 1 base, with 7 bases lying between them. The CDR3 has 14 residues. The CDR3 nucleotides are TGTGCCAGCAGTTTATCGACAGCATCCTACGAGCAGTACTTC. Its translation is CASSLSTASYEQYF.

The chain carries TRBV7-8 and TRBJ2-7; 9 positions match TRBD1. This CDR3 has 15 amino acids. V was clipped by 7 bases and J by 6 bases; unmatched bases: 13. The germline V gene has CDR1 SGHVS and CDR2 FQNEAQ. The CDR3 reads CASTRLQGAKGEQYF. CDR3 DNA sequence: TGTGCCAGCACCCGACTACAGGGGGCCAAGGGCGAGCAGTACTTC.

V and J are TRBV7-9 and TRBJ2-2; possible D gene TRBD1, 7 bases. Deletions cut 0 bases from V and 4 bases from J, with 12 bases between. CDR1 and CDR2 (germline): SEHNR, FQNEAQ (reference sequence). The CDR3 totals 16 residues. The CDR3 region is CASSLATGEVTGELFF. CDR3 coding DNA: TGTGCCAGCAGCTTAGCAACAGGGGAGGTCACCGGGGAGCTGTTTTTT.

This sequence joins TRBV2 and TRBJ2-1; D is possibly TRBD2 (7 bases). V was clipped by 2 bases and J by 4 bases, with 15 bases between them. This CDR3 has 16 amino acids. Germline-derived CDR1 and CDR2 are SNHLY and FYNNEI. The CDR3 protein is CASSESGGGPYNEQFF. DNA for the CDR3: TGTGCCAGCAGTGAATCGGGGGGCGGACCTTACAATGAGCAGTTCTTC.

The chain carries TRBV5-6 and TRBJ1-2; 8 positions agree with TRBD1. J gave up 6 bases and V 0 bases, and 7 bases lay outside the gene matches. From germline, CDR1 is SGHDT and CDR2 YYEEEE. The CDR3 runs 15 residues. This CDR3 is CASSLGTGIGDGYTF. CDR3 nucleotides: TGTGCCAGCAGCTTGGGGACAGGGATCGGAGATGGCTACACCTTC.

The chain has TRBV4-2 and TRBJ1-5; 7 positions agree with TRBD1. This CDR3 spans 16 amino acids. Trimming removed 3 bases from V and 3 bases from J; junction bases left unmatched: 8. Germline CDR1 and CDR2: LGHNA and YNFKEQ. This CDR3 is CASSQAGTEINQPQHF. For the CDR3, the DNA is TGTGCCAGCAGCCAGGCCGGGACAGAGATCAATCAGCCCCAGCATTTT.

The rearrangement joins TRBV7-9 to TRBJ2-1, with TRBD2 matching 13 bases. The CDR3 extends over 15 amino acids. Germline V CDR1 and CDR2: SEHNR, FQNEAQ (reference sequence). V trimming: 5 bases; J trimming: 7 bases; junction bases outside the gene matches: 5. The CDR3 sequence: CASSDRLAGGNEQFF. In nucleotides, the CDR3 is TGTGCCAGCAGCGACAGACTAGCGGGGGGTAATGAGCAGTTCTTC.

V usage is TRBV5-4 and J usage is TRBJ2-3, with TRBD2 matching 8 bases. The CDR3 has 14 amino acids. The trim removed 6 bases at V and 1 base at J, leaving 4 bases unmatched. Germline V gene sequence: CDR1 SGHNT, CDR2 YYREEE (reference sequence). The CDR3 DNA reads as TGTGCCAGCACCGTCGGGGGGGGCACAGATACGCAGTATTTT. It is translated as CASTVGGGTDTQYF.

V gene TRBV5-5 combines with J gene TRBJ2-5; 11 positions match TRBD1. Germline V gene lookup returns CDR1 SGHKS and CDR2 YYEKEE (reference sequence). V lost 4 bases to trimming and J lost 5 bases; unmatched junction nucleotides: 4. This CDR3 has 14 residues. In nucleotides, the CDR3 is TGTGCCAGCAGCCAGGGACAGGGGGGTGAGACCCAGTACTTC. The encoded protein is CASSQGQGGETQYF.

The chain carries TRBV4-1 and TRBJ2-5; 9 nucleotides line up with TRBD2. Trimming removed 0 bases from V and 2 bases from J; junction bases left unmatched: 4. The CDR3 sequence is 16 residues long. Germline CDR1 and CDR2: MGHRA and YSYEKL. DNA for the CDR3: TGCGCCAGCAGCCAAGAGGTGACTAGCGGACAAGAGACCCAGTACTTC. Translated: CASSQEVTSGQETQYF.

The V and J genes are TRBV11-2 and TRBJ2-7; D gene ambiguous. CDR1 SGHAT and CDR2 FQNNGV come from the germline V gene. V lost 5 bases and J lost 0, with 14 bases in between. This CDR3 has 15 amino acids. In DNA form, the CDR3 reads TGTGCCAGCAGCCTATGGGCCGGCTCCTCCTACGAGCAGTACTTC. Translation: CASSLWAGSSYEQYF.

This rearrangement joins TRBV2 to TRBJ2-5; the match to TRBD2 covers 7 bases. Unmatched junction bases numbered 4, after V lost 4 bases and J lost 2 bases. The CDR3 is 14 amino acids. Per germline, CDR1 SNHLY and CDR2 FYNNEI. The CDR3 reads CASSAAGVQETQYF. The CDR3 DNA reads TGTGCCAGCAGTGCGGCGGGGGTTCAAGAGACCCAGTACTTC.

The CDR3, as DNA: TGCAGCGTTGTACAGAACTCCTACGAGCAGTACTTC. It specifies CSVVQNSYEQYF. The rearrangement joins TRBV29-1 to TRBJ2-7, with D hard to call. The CDR3 sequence is 12 residues long. From germline, CDR1 is SQVTM and CDR2 ANQGSEA. Trimming left V 4 bases short and J 0 bases short, with 7 bases between.

In its sample, this clone was seen once. One junction end does not reproduce the germline sequence, and a read error may be involved. The gene calls are TRBV6-6 and TRBJ1-1; D gene ambiguous. The germline gives CDR1 MNHNY, CDR2 SVGAGI (reference sequence). The CDR3 is 13 residues long. The CDR3 region is CASSYWANNEAFF. DNA of the CDR3: TGTGCCAGCAGTTACTGGGCAAACAATGAAGCTTTCTTT.

V usage is TRBV19 and J usage is TRBJ1-1, with 8 bases that match TRBD1. This CDR3 is built from 16 residues. Germline lookup yields CDR1 LNHDA and CDR2 SQIVND (reference sequence). Trimming at V came to 3 bases and at J to 2 bases, leaving 8 bases not matched to a gene. The CDR3 sequence: CASSIPRTGSNTEAFF. In nucleotides, the CDR3 is TGTGCCAGTAGTATCCCTAGGACAGGGAGTAACACTGAAGCTTTCTTT.

The genes are TRBV6-1 and TRBJ1-2; 9 bases align to TRBD1. CDR1 MNHNS and CDR2 SASEGT come from the germline V gene. The CDR3 loop spans 14 amino acids. V lost 4 bases, J lost 7 bases, and 7 bases stayed unmatched. The CDR3: CASSGTGDRAGYTF. Written as DNA, the CDR3 is TGTGCCAGCAGTGGGACAGGGGATCGAGCTGGCTACACCTTC.